Below, 13 T cell receptor beta chains from the same sample are listed, as sequenced in a study of identical twins. Via MiXCR, TCRdb re-called the 5' RACE reads, giving one row per CDR3 protein. The table shows some 320,000 distinct CDR3 sequences, with around 12% occurring only once. This sample was also put to use in a study of yellow fever vaccine responses in identical twins.

The sequenced sample consisted of CD8+ T cells sorted from blood. The receptors shown here come from a woman aged 18-29 years in good health.

This clonotype was recorded a few times. The V and J genes are TRBV7-8 and TRBJ2-1, with 7 bases fitting TRBD2. This CDR3 has 16 residues. V lost 0 bases, J lost 5 bases, and 7 bases stayed unmatched. The germline CDR1 and CDR2 sequences are SGHVS and FQNEAQ. The CDR3 sequence is CASSLARGLEDNEQFF. CDR3 nucleotides: TGTGCCAGCAGCTTAGCGCGCGGACTAGAAGACAATGAGCAGTTCTTC.

J is TRBJ2-3 and V is TRBV21-1; the D call of TRBD1 is as the table states it, not checked on the DNA. TRBV21-1 constitutes a pseudogene. The CDR3 runs 16 residues. CDR3 amino acids: CASSPYVRGSGDTQYF. The DNA of the CDR3 is TGTGCCAGCAGCCCATACGTGCGGGGCTCAGGAGATACGCAGTATTTT.

This clonotype showed up just a few times. The chain has TRBV12-3 or TRBV12-4 and TRBJ2-3, with 8 bases lining up with TRBD1. V lost 6 bases, J lost 5 bases, and 7 bases stayed unmatched. This CDR3 is 14 amino acids long. The CDR3 DNA reads as TGTGCCAGCAGCAAGACAGGGGTTGGAGATACGCAGTATTTT. It encodes CASSKTGVGDTQYF.

This clonotype was observed a handful of times. The chain links TRBV13 to TRBJ2-1, with TRBD1 matching 7 bases. V trimming: 5 bases; J trimming: 5 bases; junction bases outside the gene matches: 6. The CDR3 sequence is 14 residues long. CDR1 is PRHDT and CDR2 is FYEKMQ in the germline V gene (reference sequence). In DNA, the CDR3 is TGTGCCAGCAGCCTCCCCGGACAGGACAATGAGCAGTTCTTC. Translating it yields CASSLPGQDNEQFF.

This clonotype was observed at least ten times. The CDR3 sequence: CASKRAETQYF. CDR3 DNA: TGTGCCAGCAAGAGGGCTGAGACCCAGTACTTC. This rearrangement joins TRBV28 to TRBJ2-5, with a possible D match to TRBD2 (5 bases). CDR1 and CDR2 from the germline V gene are MDHEN and SYDVKM. The CDR3 is made up of 11 amino acids. V gave up 7 bases and J gave up 5 bases, with 8 bases separating them.

Many counts were recorded for this clonotype. The chain recombines TRBV27 with TRBJ2-1, with TRBD1 as a possible D gene (6 bases). The germline V and J ends were trimmed by 6 bases and 4 bases, with 10 bases remaining between them. The CDR3 consists of 13 residues. Germline V gene data show CDR1 as MNHEY and CDR2 as SMNVEV (reference sequence). The CDR3 loop reads CASSIGQYNEQFF. The CDR3 DNA sequence: TGTGCCAGCAGCATAGGACAGTACAATGAGCAGTTCTTC.

The sample holds a few counts of this clonotype. The chain is built from TRBV7-6 and TRBJ2-5, with D perhaps matching TRBD2 (6 bases). The V end lost 2 bases, the J end lost 3 bases, and 10 bases lay between the germline ends. Per germline, CDR1 SGHVS and CDR2 FNYEAQ. The CDR3 spans 14 residues. The CDR3 protein is CASSLWEVEETQYF. The CDR3 region has the DNA TGTGCCAGCAGCTTATGGGAGGTGGAAGAGACCCAGTACTTC.

The sample holds a few counts of this clonotype. The chain is built from TRBV6-5 and TRBJ1-1; the D gene is possibly TRBD1 (5 bases). Germline CDR1 and CDR2: MNHEY and SVGAGI. The germline V and J ends were trimmed by 2 bases and 4 bases, with 11 bases remaining between them. The CDR3 is 14 amino acids. The CDR3 coding sequence is TGTGCCAGCAGTTACAGCCAGGGAGGCACTGAAGCTTTCTTT. Translated, it gives CASSYSQGGTEAFF.

This clonotype was counted only a few times. V usage is TRBV20-1 and J usage is TRBJ2-7; 12 bases match TRBD2. CDR3 length: 17 amino acids. V shed 3 bases and J 3 bases; nucleotides not matched to a gene: 12. Per germline, CDR1 DFQATT and CDR2 SNEGSKA (reference sequence). CDR3 region: CSASHLTSGGRRYEQYV. In DNA form, the CDR3 reads TGCAGTGCTAGTCATTTGACTAGCGGGGGTAGGCGCTACGAGCAGTACGTC.

The chain joins TRBV4-1 to TRBJ2-1, with D perhaps assigned TRBD1 or TRBD2 (5 bases each). The germline V gene encodes CDR1 MGHRA and CDR2 YSYEKL. V was shortened by 6 bases and J by 5 bases, with 14 bases between the two germline ends. The CDR3 is 14 residues long. The DNA for the CDR3 is TGCGCCAGCAGACAACACTCGGGGCACAATGAGCAGTTCTTC. This codes for CASRQHSGHNEQFF.

The chain is built from TRBV9 and TRBJ2-1, with D maybe TRBD2 (5 bases). Trimming took 0 bases from V and 4 from J, leaving 11 bases between them. This CDR3 has 15 residues. Germline CDR1 SGDLS, CDR2 YYNGEE. The CDR3 DNA is TGTGCCAGCAGCGTAGGGGTAGCGTCTTACAATGAGCAGTTCTTC. This gives the protein CASSVGVASYNEQFF.

This clonotype was counted only a few times. The V gene is TRBV7-9, the J gene TRBJ2-2; D gene ambiguous. V was pared by 11 bases and J by 3 bases, with 10 bases between. The CDR3 length is 12 residues. Germline V CDR1 and CDR2: SEHNR, FQNEAQ (reference sequence). The chain's CDR3 is CAGFKDTGELFF. The CDR3 region has the DNA TGTGCCGGATTTAAGGACACCGGGGAGCTGTTTTTT.

There are many counts of this clonotype. This chain links TRBV14 with TRBJ2-1, with 7 bases matching TRBD2. This CDR3 is 17 amino acids long. Germline CDR1 reads SGHDN; CDR2 reads FVKESK. V lost 0 bases and J lost 4; bases outside the gene matches: 9. The CDR3 protein is CASSQDLPRGKYNEQFF. The DNA of the CDR3 is TGTGCCAGCAGCCAAGATCTTCCGCGGGGGAAATACAATGAGCAGTTCTTC.